What follows are 5 T cell receptor beta chains derived from one specimen sequenced in a study of T cell responses to AZD1222 COVID-19 vaccine. The protocol was immunoSEQ multiplex PCR, while the TCRdb copy is restricted to in-frame clones and leaves out a portion. Seen here are over 85,000 clones, around 87% observed once, and the top ten hold 5%. Sequenced here: peripheral blood, sampled on day 0 of AZD1222 vaccination. These receptors originate from an adult in good health.

The chain uses TRBV7-2 and TRBJ1-6, with a weak D call TRBD1 (6 bases). The V and J ends lost 5 bases and 10 bases respectively, with 15 bases between them. This CDR3 has 14 amino acids. The germline CDR1 and CDR2 sequences are SGHTA and FQGNSA. CDR3 region: CASSPNSGGSPLHF. The CDR3 nucleotides read TGTGCCAGCAGCCCTAATTCTGGGGGCTCACCCCTCCACTTT.

The chain has TRBV27 and TRBJ2-1; 8 nucleotides line up with TRBD1. J was trimmed by 4 bases and V by 3 bases; bases with no gene match: 2. CDR1 MNHEY and CDR2 SMNVEV come from the germline V gene (reference sequence). This CDR3 is built from 14 residues. CDR3 protein: CASSFGTGYNEQFF. The CDR3 DNA is TGTGCCAGCAGTTTTGGGACAGGATACAATGAGCAGTTCTTC.

Comments on this clone: At the DNA level, this CDR3 is encoded by other sequences in the same sample as well. The genes are TRBV11-3 and TRBJ2-7; D remains unclear. Trimming took off 3 bases at V and 0 bases at J, with 6 bases between the two ends. The CDR3 has 13 amino acids. Germline-derived CDR1 and CDR2 are SGHNT and YENEEA. The CDR3 coding sequence is TGTGCCAGCAGCTTTGGGATCTCCTACGAGCAGTACTTC. Translation gives CASSFGISYEQYF.

CDR3 sequence reads: CSVLSGGSYEQYF. CDR3 DNA sequence: TGCAGCGTTTTATCAGGGGGCTCCTACGAGCAGTACTTC. V and J are TRBV29-1 and TRBJ2-7; 7 nucleotides match TRBD1. In germline, CDR1 is SQVTM, CDR2 ANQGSEA. The CDR3 covers 13 residues. The J segment lost 0 bases and the V segment lost 5 bases, leaving 4 bases of the junction unmatched.

The rearrangement joins TRBV27 to TRBJ1-2; no clear D. The ends were cut back, 2 bases at V and 2 bases at J, with 6 bases in the middle. The CDR3 is made up of 13 amino acids. Germline CDR1 MNHEY, CDR2 SMNVEV (reference sequence). The CDR3 DNA sequence: TGTGCCAGCAGTTTAGGGGTAAACTATGGCTACACCTTC. This translates into CASSLGVNYGYTF.